This T cell receptor (beta chain) was retrieved from a study of blood T cell repertoires in COVID-19. As for the study in general: Donors in the United States, Italy and Spain gave samples during acute or convalescent COVID-19. Sample material is recorded as cDNA or gDNA derived from T cells, B-cell-depleted T cells, or PBMCs.

CDR3 length equals 12 residues. Between the trimmed V and J ends, which lost 6 bases and 8 bases, there was a span of 14 bases. Germline-derived CDR1 and CDR2 are SGHRS and YFSETQ. In the authors' workflow: Nucleated cell counts were estimated from reference gene primer amplification. Only in-frame clones appear in the TCRdb table, and some are missing; sequencing was by immunoSEQ multiplex PCR. D and trimming come from the DNA, and the V and J calls and clone size come from that table. Among some 150,000 clones listed, 85% to 90% were seen once. Sequencing used peripheral blood. This rearrangement joins TRBV5-1 to TRBJ1-2; D may be TRBD1 (6 bases). This clonotype was obtained from a human donor in a cohort sampled during active COVID-19. As DNA, the CDR3 is TGCGCCAGCACCGGGGGGCTCGGCGGCTACACCTTC. It translates to CASTGGLGGYTF.